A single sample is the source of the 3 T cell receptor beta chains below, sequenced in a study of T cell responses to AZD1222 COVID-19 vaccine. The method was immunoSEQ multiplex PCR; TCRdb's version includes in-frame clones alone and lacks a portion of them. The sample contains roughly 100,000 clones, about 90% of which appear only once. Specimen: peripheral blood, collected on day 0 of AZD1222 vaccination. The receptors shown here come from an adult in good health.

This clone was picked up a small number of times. CDR3 loop: CASSLWVGGNEQFF. In DNA form, the CDR3 reads TGTGCCAGCAGCTTATGGGTTGGGGGCAATGAGCAGTTCTTC. This rearrangement joins TRBV7-9 to TRBJ2-1; D assignment may be TRBD1 or TRBD2 (5 bases each). From germline, CDR1 is SEHNR and CDR2 FQNEAQ (reference sequence). The CDR3 extends over 14 amino acids. The V gene lost 2 bases and the J gene lost 6 bases, with 11 bases spanning the gap.

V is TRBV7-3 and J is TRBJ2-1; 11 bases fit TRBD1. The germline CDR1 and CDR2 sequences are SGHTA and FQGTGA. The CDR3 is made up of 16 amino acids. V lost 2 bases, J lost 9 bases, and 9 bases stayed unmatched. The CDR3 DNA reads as TGTGCCAGCAGCTTAGAGGCCGGACAGGGGGCTGGTGAGCAGTTCTTC. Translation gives CASSLEAGQGAGEQFF.

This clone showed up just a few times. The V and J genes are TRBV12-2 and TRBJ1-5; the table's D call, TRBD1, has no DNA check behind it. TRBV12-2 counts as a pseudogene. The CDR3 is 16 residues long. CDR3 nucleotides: TGTGCAAGTCGCTTAGCAGGGGGCAAGGACAATCAGCCCCAGCATTTT. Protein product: CASRLAGGKDNQPQHF.